One sample yielded the 4 T cell receptor beta chains listed below, sequenced in a study of blood T cells in healthy people across ages (dated by TCRdb to the mid-2010s). Library generation was performed with 5' RACE. Sequencing was carried out with an Illumina HiSeq 2500. A second roughly 6 to 12 cycle PCR used a sample-barcoded 5' primer and a J-beta primer mix. The raw public reads went through TCRdb reprocessing: fastp at Q25, MiXCR clone calling, in-frame beta chains kept. Duplicate CDR3 protein sequences are folded into a single record with the most common DNA and genes. The sample has about 700,000 distinct CDR3 sequences on record, 32% of them singletons. Over 15% of the sample comes from the top ten. The sequencing sample was made of blood. These TCRs come from a woman aged 80 or over in good health. Donor details come from another sample of the same person, matched by shared clones.

The gene calls are TRBV29-1 and TRBJ2-2; D might be TRBD1 or TRBD2, each matching 5 bases. Germline assignment: CDR1 SQVTM and CDR2 ANQGSEA. There are 13 residues in the CDR3. V was clipped by 3 bases and J by 6 bases, with 11 bases between them. CDR3 DNA sequence: TGCAGCGTTGACCGGGGCCCCTCCGGGGAGCTGTTTTTT. This encodes CSVDRGPSGELFF.

The chain is built from TRBV20-1 and TRBJ2-5, with 7 nucleotides matching TRBD1. The CDR3 sequence is 14 residues long. Germline CDR1 is DFQATT and CDR2 is SNEGSKA (reference sequence). With 5 bases clipped from V and 0 bases from J, the junction kept 6 bases outside the gene matches. As DNA, the CDR3 is TGCAGTGCTTATGACAGGGTCCACCAAGAGACCCAGTACTTC. It encodes CSAYDRVHQETQYF.

This clonotype was observed at least ten times. J is TRBJ2-7 and V is TRBV11-2; tentative D call: TRBD1 (7 bases). Trimming removed 4 bases from V and 2 bases from J, with 15 bases in between. Germline V gene data show CDR1 as SGHAT and CDR2 as FQNNGV. This CDR3 comprises 15 residues. The CDR3 sequence is CASSSDRDFAYEQYF. The CDR3 DNA reads as TGTGCCAGCAGCTCCGACAGGGACTTTGCCTACGAGCAGTACTTC. Supplemented by reference TRBV11-2 and TRBJ2-7, the full variable domain reads EAGVAQSPRYKIIEKRQSVAFWCNPISGHATLYWYQQILGQGPKLLIQFQNNGVVDDSQLPKDRFSAERLKGVDSTLKIQPAKLEDSAVYLCASSSDRDFAYEQYFGPGTRLTVT.

CDR3 DNA sequence: TGTGCCAGCAGGCAGACTAGCGGAGGGGAGACCCAGTACTTC. This sequence encodes CASRQTSGGETQYF. This sequence joins TRBV7-2 and TRBJ2-5, with 9 bases lining up with TRBD2. With V trimmed by 6 bases and J by 5 bases, 7 bases remained unmatched. CDR1 SGHTA and CDR2 FQGNSA come from the germline V gene. This CDR3 contains 14 residues.